Sequencing of this TCR beta chain was carried out in a study of blood T cells in healthy people across ages. Sample donors were healthy Caucasian individuals that came from Russia, aged roughly 6 to 100. Every sample gave at least 5 micrograms of total RNA when it was extracted. Primed by a sample-barcoded 5' primer and a J-beta primer mix, a second PCR proceeded for roughly 7 to 11 cycles. From each sample, at least 2.5 million paired-end reads containing CDR3 were obtained. TCRdb recomputed calls from the 5' RACE reads with MiXCR, one row per CDR3 protein. The data show 1.5 million to 2 million distinct CDR3 sequences, with around 48% seen just once and over 2% held by the top ten. This clonotype was detected a few times. Deletions cut 2 bases from V and 1 base from J, with 8 bases between. This CDR3 region has 14 residues. CDR1 and CDR2 from the germline V gene are MDHEN and SYDVKM.

The clonotype comes from a woman aged 40 to 55 in good health. Material: blood. The gene calls are TRBV28 and TRBJ2-5, with D unclear. CDR3 sequence (DNA): TGTGCCAGCAGTTTACCGCTGGTCCAAGAGACCCAGTACTTC. Residues: CASSLPLVQETQYF.